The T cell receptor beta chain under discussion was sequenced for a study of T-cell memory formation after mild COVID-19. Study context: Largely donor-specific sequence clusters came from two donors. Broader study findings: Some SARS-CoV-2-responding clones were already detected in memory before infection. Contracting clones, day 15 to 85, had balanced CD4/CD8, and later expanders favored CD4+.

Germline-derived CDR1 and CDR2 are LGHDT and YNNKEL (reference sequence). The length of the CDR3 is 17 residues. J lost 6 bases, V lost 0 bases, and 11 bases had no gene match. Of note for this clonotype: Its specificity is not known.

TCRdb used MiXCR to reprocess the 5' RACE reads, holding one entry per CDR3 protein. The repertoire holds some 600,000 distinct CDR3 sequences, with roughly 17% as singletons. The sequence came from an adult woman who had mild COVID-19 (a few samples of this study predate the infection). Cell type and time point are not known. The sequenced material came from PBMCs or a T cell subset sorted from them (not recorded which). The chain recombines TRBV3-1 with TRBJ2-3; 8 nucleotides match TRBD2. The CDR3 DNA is TGTGCCAGCAGCCAAGACCGCGGGAGGATTGTGTGGGATACGCAGTATTTT. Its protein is CASSQDRGRIVWDTQYF.